This T cell receptor beta chain was recovered during a study of T cells in Graves' hyperthyroidism and ophthalmopathy. Study in general: Upon initial diagnosis and before any treatment, peripheral blood was collected.

It was RNA transcripts that yielded the amplified TCR beta CDR3 regions. With the HTBI primer set, the TCR CDR3 went through a first round of RT-PCR. Via MiXCR, TCRdb re-called the multiplex PCR reads, giving one row per CDR3 protein. The data contain roughly 330,000 distinct CDR3 sequences, 16% of them singletons. The hyperthyroidism was newly diagnosed and had lasted under 2 months; the patients were aged 18 to 65. The CDR3 extends over 16 amino acids. Trimming cost V 4 bases and J 0 bases, with 17 bases left between them. Germline values: CDR1 SGHNT, CDR2 YYREEE (reference sequence). This clonotype was sampled from a man younger than 45 with Graves' hyperthyroidism. Sequenced sample: blood. This chain joins TRBV5-4 and TRBJ2-7; possibly TRBD2 for D (6 bases). The DNA of the CDR3 is TGTGCCAGCAGCCCGATAAGCGGGTTGAGCTCCTACGAGCAGTACTTC. Residues: CASSPISGLSSYEQYF. Full variable domain (outside the CDR3, taken from reference TRBV5-4 and TRBJ2-7): ETGVTQSPTHLIKTRGQQVTLRCSSQSGHNTVSWYQQALGQGPQFIFQYYREEENGRGNFPPRFSGLQFPNYSSELNVNALELDDSALYLCASSPISGLSSYEQYFGPGTRLTVT.